These 18 T cell receptor beta chains share one sample of origin, sequenced in a study of blood T cell repertoires in COVID-19. TCRdb keeps only in-frame clones here, not all; method: immunoSEQ multiplex PCR. Of about 130,000 clones in the sample, 81% are singletons; the top ten hold 3.8%. The sequenced material came from peripheral blood. The origin of the receptors is a woman in her 50s with acute or convalescent COVID-19.

This clone was seen a handful of times. This chain connects TRBV7-8 to TRBJ2-3, with D perhaps matching TRBD2 (5 bases). V lost 3 bases and J lost 1, with 11 bases in between. The CDR3 is 15 residues long. CDR1 is SGHVS, CDR2 FQNEAQ, per germline. The CDR3 DNA reads as TGTGCCAGCAGCTTCGGAGGACCAGGCACAGATACGCAGTATTTT. Its protein is CASSFGGPGTDTQYF.

The chain joins TRBV7-6 to TRBJ2-2; D is unresolved. This CDR3 is built from 19 residues. Germline V gives CDR1 SGHVS, CDR2 FNYEAQ. With 5 bases removed from V and 0 bases from J, the gap between germline ends came to 22 bases. CDR3 DNA: TGTGCCAGCAGCCGCCTTTTAGCTCCGACGGATTCGAACACCGGGGAGCTGTTTTTT. It is translated as CASSRLLAPTDSNTGELFF.

The chain is built from TRBV7-9 and TRBJ1-4; 7 bases match TRBD1. V shed 5 bases, J shed 4 bases, and the junction held 7 bases outside the gene matches. The germline gives CDR1 SEHNR, CDR2 FQNEAQ (reference sequence). The CDR3 is 15 amino acids. CDR3 protein: CASSREGQINEKLFF. CDR3 in DNA: TGTGCCAGCAGCCGAGAGGGACAGATTAATGAAAAACTGTTTTTT.

The V call is TRBV2, the J call TRBJ2-5, with a weak D call TRBD2 (5 bases). V lost 7 bases, J lost 5 bases, and 11 bases lay in between. This CDR3 has 12 amino acids. CDR1 is SNHLY and CDR2 is FYNNEI in the germline V gene. The CDR3 nucleotides are TGTGCCAGCAATGAGGGCGGGGAGACCCAGTACTTC. It specifies CASNEGGETQYF.

The gene calls are TRBV6-1 and TRBJ2-5; 8 nucleotides line up with TRBD1. The germline V gene has CDR1 MNHNS and CDR2 SASEGT. The trim removed 3 bases at V and 7 bases at J, leaving 19 bases unmatched. This CDR3 has 18 residues. CDR3 amino acids: CASSDVRTGPLQGGTQYF. Written as DNA, the CDR3 is TGTGCCAGCAGTGACGTTCGGACAGGCCCACTACAGGGGGGGACCCAGTACTTC.

Concerning this clone: Other DNA sequences in this sample translate to the same CDR3. The chain is built from TRBV5-1 and TRBJ1-4, with 8 bases aligning to TRBD1. The CDR3 runs to 14 residues. J gave up 8 bases and V 4 bases, and 7 bases lay outside the gene matches. The germline CDR1 and CDR2 sequences are SGHRS and YFSETQ. CDR3 DNA sequence: TGCGCCAGCAGCCTAGGACAGGGCGGGGAAAAACTGTTTTTT. Encoded protein: CASSLGQGGEKLFF.

The V call is TRBV2, the J call TRBJ1-5; no firm D call. CDR1 and CDR2 (germline): SNHLY, FYNNEI. Trimming left V 1 base short and J 7 bases short, with 5 bases between. The CDR3 has 12 residues. The CDR3 bases are TGTGCCAGCAGTGAAGGAGGGCAGCCCCAGCATTTT. Its protein is CASSEGGQPQHF.

This rearrangement joins TRBV7-2 to TRBJ2-1; D gene uncertain. Germline V gives CDR1 SGHTA, CDR2 FQGNSA. CDR3 length: 13 residues. The ends were cut back, 5 bases at V and 7 bases at J, with 12 bases in the middle. The CDR3 DNA sequence: TGTGCCAGCAGCCCACGCGCCTTGAATGAGCAGTTCTTC. It codes for CASSPRALNEQFF.

This clone was observed once. J is TRBJ1-1 and V is TRBV20-1, with D perhaps TRBD1 (6 bases). Deletions cut 3 bases from V and 1 base from J, with 12 bases between. CDR3 length: 14 residues. In germline, CDR1 is DFQATT, CDR2 SNEGSKA (reference sequence). The CDR3 sequence: CSASRGATNTEAFF. The CDR3 DNA reads as TGCAGTGCTAGTCGGGGGGCCACGAACACTGAAGCTTTCTTT.

The chain recombines TRBV5-1 with TRBJ1-5; the D is unclear. CDR1 and CDR2 from the germline V gene are SGHRS and YFSETQ. V lost 3 bases to trimming and J lost 0 bases, with 10 bases between them. The CDR3 has 15 residues. The CDR3 DNA is TGCGCCAGCAGCTCCGACGGGGATAGCAATCAGCCCCAGCATTTT. Translated, it gives CASSSDGDSNQPQHF. Using reference TRBV5-1 and TRBJ1-5 for the parts outside the CDR3, the full variable domain is KAGVTQTPRYLIKTRGQQVTLSCSPISGHRSVSWYQQTPGQGLQFLFEYFSETQRNKGNFPGRFSGRQFSNSRSEMNVSTLELGDSALYLCASSSDGDSNQPQHFGDGTRLSIL.

V usage is TRBV6-1 and J usage is TRBJ2-1; 10 nucleotides agree with TRBD2. Unmatched junction bases numbered 7, after V lost 2 bases and J lost 9 bases. Germline CDR1 reads MNHNS; CDR2 reads SASEGT. This CDR3 spans 15 amino acids. The CDR3 DNA is TGTGCCAGCAGTGAACGGGCTAGCGGGAGCGGTGAGCAGTTCTTC. Translation: CASSERASGSGEQFF.

The CDR3 nucleotides read TGTGCCAGCAGCCCGTACAATGAGCAGTTCTTC. It translates to CASSPYNEQFF. The chain couples TRBV5-8 to TRBJ2-1; the D is unclear. The length of the CDR3 is 11 residues. CDR1 is SGHTS, CDR2 YDEGEE, per germline. V gave up 4 bases and J gave up 4 bases, with 3 bases separating them.

The rearrangement uses TRBV6-6 and TRBJ2-3, with 10 bases matching TRBD2. CDR3 length: 16 residues. The V gene's germline CDR1 is MNHNY and CDR2 SVGAGI (reference sequence). The V gene end was trimmed by 4 bases and the J gene end by 0 bases; junction bases not matched to a gene: 4. Here the CDR3 reads CASSSGLAESTDTQYF. The CDR3 bases are TGTGCCAGCAGTTCCGGACTAGCGGAAAGCACAGATACGCAGTATTTT.

The rearrangement uses TRBV7-9 and TRBJ2-2; the D is unclear. Trimming shortened V by 7 bases and J by 0 bases, and 12 bases separated the two germline ends. CDR1 and CDR2 (germline): SEHNR, FQNEAQ (reference sequence). This CDR3 contains 15 residues. CDR3 in amino acids: CASTLGSANTGELFF. In DNA form, the CDR3 reads TGTGCCAGCACCCTCGGGTCAGCGAACACCGGGGAGCTGTTTTTT.

The V and J genes are TRBV5-4 and TRBJ2-7, with 7 bases matching TRBD2. The CDR3 is 14 amino acids. V was clipped by 3 bases and J by 3 bases; unmatched bases: 6. The germline V gene has CDR1 SGHNT and CDR2 YYREEE (reference sequence). As DNA, the CDR3 is TGTGCCAGCAGCTCGCGGGAGAGAGTCTACGAGCAGTACTTC. Protein: CASSSRERVYEQYF.

The genes are TRBV4-1 and TRBJ1-2; 9 bases align to TRBD1. This CDR3 region has 17 residues. The ends lost 0 bases at V and 5 bases at J; junction bases unmatched: 10. CDR1 is MGHRA and CDR2 is YSYEKL in the germline V gene. In nucleotides, the CDR3 is TGCGCCAGCAGCCAAGATCTTTGGGACAGGGATGTTTATGGCTACACCTTC. This codes for CASSQDLWDRDVYGYTF.

The chain employs TRBV6-5 and TRBJ2-7; 7 bases agree with TRBD2. Trimming at V came to 11 bases and at J to 3 bases, leaving 10 bases not matched to a gene. This CDR3 has 13 residues. CDR1 and CDR2 from the germline V gene are MNHEY and SVGAGI. CDR3 region: CAGRASGDYEQYF. CDR3 nucleotides: TGTGCCGGCCGGGCTAGCGGAGACTACGAGCAGTACTTC.

The chain has TRBV19 and TRBJ1-4; TRBD1 might be the D (5 bases). The ends were cut back, 4 bases at V and 0 bases at J, with 12 bases in the middle. CDR1 LNHDA and CDR2 SQIVND come from the germline V gene (reference sequence). The CDR3 totals 16 residues. For the CDR3, the DNA is TGTGCCAGTAGTACCCTTGACAGTGCAACTAATGAAAAACTGTTTTTT. This encodes CASSTLDSATNEKLFF.